The rows below give T cell receptor beta chains drawn from one sample of a study of blood T cell repertoires in COVID-19. TCRdb's table, derived via immunoSEQ multiplex PCR, lists solely in-frame clones and lacks some. The data show roughly 180,000 clones, more than 75% seen once. The material sequenced was peripheral blood. The receptors originated from a woman aged 45-65 years with active or convalescent COVID-19. CDR3s include the opening cysteine and the closing phenylalanine or tryptophan. A D gene is named only where the DNA matches it firmly. Only some rows state a clone size, as once, few, many or a class for expanded clones.

>TRBJ1-6|NA|NA|TRBV28
CASGAGGSPLHF
TGTGCCAGCGGGGCCGGGGGTTCACCCCTCCACTTT
>TRBJ2-5|NA|NA|TRBV19
CASSPSKTGETQYF
TGTGCCAGTAGTCCGAGCAAAACAGGAGAGACCCAGTACTTC
>TRBJ2-6|NA|NA|TRBV3-1/TRBV3-2
CASSPRTSGANVLTF
TGTGCCAGCAGCCCTCGTACGAGTGGGGCCAACGTCCTGACTTTC
>TRBJ1-2|few|NA|TRBV30
CAWSDQGAYGYTF
TGTGCCTGGAGTGACCAGGGCGCTTATGGCTACACCTTC
>TRBJ2-1|NA|NA|TRBV7-2
CASSLQNEQFF
TGTGCCAGCAGCTTACAGAATGAGCAGTTCTTC
>TRBJ1-1|once|TRBD1|TRBV7-9
CASSPIGGWDTEAFF
TGTGCCAGCAGCCCCATAGGGGGCTGGGACACTGAAGCTTTCTTT
>TRBJ1-6|medium-sized|NA|TRBV24-1
CATRPLSEGNSPLHF
TGTGCCACCAGGCCCCTTTCCGAGGGCAATTCACCCCTCCACTTT
>TRBJ2-7|NA|NA|TRBV28
CASSQAGMSYEQYF
TGTGCCAGCAGTCAGGCAGGTATGTCCTACGAGCAGTACTTC
>TRBJ2-5|NA|TRBD2|TRBV11-2
CASSSRTSGETQYF
TGTGCCAGCAGCTCTCGGACTAGCGGGGAGACCCAGTACTTC
>TRBJ2-7|NA|NA|TRBV30
CAWSSKGGGSYEQYF
TGTGCCTGGAGTTCAAAGGGGGGGGGCTCCTACGAGCAGTACTTC
>TRBJ1-2|NA|NA|TRBV4-3
CASSSQTAAYGYTF
TGCGCCAGCAGCTCCCAGACTGCAGCCTATGGCTACACCTTC
>TRBJ1-1|NA|NA|TRBV5-6
CASNPISGAGNTEAFF
TGTGCCAGCAACCCTATCAGCGGGGCCGGTAACACTGAAGCTTTCTTT
>TRBJ2-1|NA|NA|TRBV6-1
CASSEDGHYNEQFF
TGTGCCAGCAGTGAGGACGGACACTACAATGAGCAGTTCTTC
>TRBJ2-2|once|NA|TRBV5-1
CASRPDSKTGELFF
TGCGCCAGCAGACCGGACAGTAAGACCGGGGAGCTGTTTTTT
>TRBJ1-1|NA|TRBD1|TRBV28
CASTVTGRSEAFF
TGTGCCAGCACTGTGACAGGGAGATCTGAAGCTTTCTTT
>TRBJ2-1|NA|TRBD2|TRBV4-2
CASSQGTSGYNEQFF
TGTGCCAGCAGCCAGGGGACTAGCGGTTACAATGAGCAGTTCTTC
>TRBJ2-7|few|NA|TRBV14
CASSQDLVDTKQYF
TGTGCCAGCAGCCAAGATCTCGTGGACACTAAGCAGTACTTC
>TRBJ1-3|NA|NA|TRBV3-1/TRBV3-2
CASSPRGSISSGNTIYF
TGTGCCAGCAGCCCGCGAGGCAGCATAAGCTCTGGAAACACCATATATTTT
>TRBJ2-7|NA|TRBD1|TRBV7-8
CASSFPGQGTPQYF
TGTGCCAGCAGCTTCCCGGGACAGGGAACCCCTCAGTACTTC
>TRBJ2-6|NA|NA|TRBV19
CATISGANVLTF
TGTGCCACCATCTCTGGGGCCAACGTCCTGACTTTC
>TRBJ1-2|NA|TRBD1|TRBV5-6
CASSRQGPTNYGYTF
TGTGCCAGCAGCCGACAGGGGCCCACCAACTATGGCTACACCTTC
>TRBJ2-7|NA|NA|TRBV28
CASSLYREQYF
TGTGCCAGCAGTTTGTACAGGGAGCAGTACTTC
>TRBJ1-2|NA|NA|TRBV7-9
CASSQMLLRGAGEGGYTF
TGTGCCAGCAGCCAAATGCTCCTCCGGGGGGCGGGGGAAGGAGGCTACACCTTC
>TRBJ1-1|NA|NA|TRBV28
CASSLRQGRVGEAFF
TGTGCCAGCAGTTTAAGGCAGGGGCGAGTTGGGGAAGCTTTCTTT
>TRBJ2-7|few|TRBD2|TRBV7-3
CASSLSGGSLGHEQYF
TGTGCCAGCAGCCTCTCGGGCGGGAGTCTGGGTCACGAGCAGTACTTC
>TRBJ2-1|NA|NA|TRBV20-1
CSASSRAGGSYNEQFF
TGCAGTGCTAGTTCGCGAGCGGGCGGCTCCTACAATGAGCAGTTCTTC
>TRBJ2-1|NA|TRBD2|TRBV5-4
CASSWGLAGKDFYNEQFF
TGTGCCAGCAGCTGGGGACTAGCGGGAAAGGACTTTTACAATGAGCAGTTCTTC
>TRBJ2-7|NA|TRBD2|TRBV3-1/TRBV3-2
CASSQETSAAYEQYF
TGTGCCAGCAGCCAAGAGACTAGCGCCGCCTACGAGCAGTACTTC
>TRBJ2-2|few|NA|TRBV7-9
CASKGQTNTGELFF
TGTGCCAGCAAAGGACAGACGAACACCGGGGAGCTGTTTTTT
>TRBJ2-3|NA|NA|TRBV30
CAWSPGGPGTDTQYF
TGTGCCTGGAGTCCCGGAGGTCCGGGCACAGATACGCAGTATTTT
>TRBJ1-5|NA|TRBD1|TRBV28
CASSWTGGNQPQHF
TGTGCCAGCAGTTGGACAGGGGGTAATCAGCCCCAGCATTTT
>TRBJ1-2|NA|TRBD1|TRBV27
CASTSYRDSEGYTF
TGTGCCAGCACTAGCTACCGGGACAGTGAAGGCTACACCTTC
>TRBJ1-5|NA|TRBD1|TRBV10-2
CASTDRGQSQPQHF
TGCGCCAGCACTGACCGGGGACAGAGTCAGCCCCAGCATTTT
>TRBJ1-1|NA|TRBD1|TRBV6-2/TRBV6-3
CASSPLATGWIEAFF
TGTGCCAGCAGTCCCCTCGCGACAGGGTGGATTGAAGCTTTCTTT
>TRBJ1-2|many|NA|TRBV25-1
CASSESYGYTF
TGTGCCAGCAGTGAGTCATATGGCTACACCTTC